A single sample is the source of the 13 T cell receptor beta chains below, sequenced in a study of cytomegalovirus exposure and HLA in healthy donors. Measured with immunoSEQ multiplex PCR; TCRdb has only the in-frame clones, and not every one. The sample holds about 76,000 clones, less than 95% seen once. Sequenced input: PBMCs. The source is a woman younger than 30 in good health and CMV-seropositive.

The chain uses TRBV6-1 and TRBJ1-6; possible D gene TRBD1, 5 bases. Trimming left V 2 bases short and J 8 bases short, with 13 bases between. This CDR3 comprises 15 residues. CDR1 is MNHNS and CDR2 is SASEGT in the germline V gene. In DNA, the CDR3 is TGTGCCAGCAGTGAATACAGGCGGTCCTATTCACCCCTCCACTTT. As protein: CASSEYRRSYSPLHF.

Only one count was recorded for this clone. The rearrangement links TRBV19 to TRBJ1-4; 7 positions match TRBD1. Germline CDR1 LNHDA, CDR2 SQIVND (reference sequence). The CDR3 is made up of 17 amino acids. V trimming: 5 bases; J trimming: 7 bases; junction bases outside the gene matches: 16. This CDR3 is CASSQPGQSLGGEKLFF. For the CDR3, the DNA is TGTGCCAGTAGTCAACCGGGACAGTCCCTGGGAGGTGAAAAACTGTTTTTT.

This clone has a handful of counts. V is TRBV2 and J is TRBJ2-3, with D perhaps TRBD1 (5 bases). CDR3 size: 14 residues. Germline V gene data show CDR1 as SNHLY and CDR2 as FYNNEI. V lost 7 bases to trimming and J lost 0 bases, with 11 bases between them. CDR3 sequence: CASNTGASTDTQYF. The CDR3 DNA is TGTGCCAGCAATACAGGAGCCAGCACAGATACGCAGTATTTT.

The chain uses TRBV5-1 and TRBJ2-1; TRBD1 matches 10 bases. Germline assignment: CDR1 SGHRS and CDR2 YFSETQ. V lost 4 bases, J lost 4 bases, and 8 bases stayed unmatched. The CDR3 sequence is 16 residues long. This CDR3 reads CASSQPWDRGYNEQFF. CDR3 nucleotide sequence: TGCGCCAGCAGCCAGCCTTGGGACAGGGGTTACAATGAGCAGTTCTTC.

The gene calls are TRBV30 and TRBJ2-7, with TRBD1 matching 9 bases. Germline CDR1 and CDR2: GTSNPN and SVGIG (reference sequence). This CDR3 contains 14 residues. Unmatched junction bases numbered 10, after V lost 5 bases and J lost 5 bases. The DNA of the CDR3 is TGTGCCTGGGGGGACAGGGCCCGGGGGCACGAGCAGTACTTC. This codes for CAWGDRARGHEQYF.

J is TRBJ2-2 and V is TRBV2; weak D call: TRBD1 (5 bases). V was pared by 10 bases and J by 3 bases, with 27 bases between. The CDR3 runs to 18 residues. Germline values: CDR1 SNHLY, CDR2 FYNNEI. CDR3 loop: CATDRIQGPWLHTGELFF. The CDR3 DNA reads as TGTGCCACAGACCGGATTCAGGGCCCCTGGCTCCACACCGGGGAGCTGTTTTTT.

The V call is TRBV4-2, the J call TRBJ2-5, with TRBD2 matching 7 bases. The germline gives CDR1 LGHNA, CDR2 YNFKEQ. Trimming took 0 bases from V and 5 from J; bases not matched to a gene: 3. This CDR3 contains 14 residues. CDR3 protein: CASSQDPGGETQYF. CDR3 coding DNA: TGTGCCAGCAGCCAAGATCCCGGGGGGGAGACCCAGTACTTC.

V is TRBV6-1 and J is TRBJ1-2; no reliable D call. Germline-derived CDR1 and CDR2 are MNHNS and SASEGT. This CDR3 comprises 15 residues. V was shortened by 3 bases and J by 2 bases, with 13 bases between the two germline ends. The CDR3 spells CASSDTLATNYGYTF. CDR3 sequence (DNA): TGTGCCAGCAGTGATACATTAGCTACCAACTATGGCTACACCTTC.

The sample holds one count of this clone. The chain links TRBV9 to TRBJ2-7, with D perhaps matching TRBD2 (5 bases). CDR1 is SGDLS, CDR2 YYNGEE, per germline. The CDR3 has 14 residues. Trimming shortened V by 0 bases and J by 6 bases, and 13 bases separated the two germline ends. The CDR3 DNA reads TGTGCCAGCAGCGTAGCGGGGTTTAATCGCGAGCAGTACTTC. Protein: CASSVAGFNREQYF.

The J gene is TRBJ2-6, the V gene TRBV19; D gene uncertain. CDR3 length equals 16 residues. The germline V and J ends were trimmed by 3 bases and 0 bases, with 9 bases remaining between them. Looked up from germline, CDR1 is LNHDA and CDR2 is SQIVND (reference sequence). DNA of the CDR3: TGTGCCAGTAGTATCTATCGGTTCTCTGGGGCCAACGTCCTGACTTTC. It encodes CASSIYRFSGANVLTF.

The rearrangement joins TRBV9 to TRBJ2-2; possible D gene TRBD1, 5 bases. Germline CDR1 SGDLS, CDR2 YYNGEE. CDR3 length equals 14 residues. The V gene lost 6 bases and the J gene lost 0 bases, with 9 bases spanning the gap. The CDR3 here is CASKTAPNTGELFF. CDR3 bases: TGTGCCAGCAAGACAGCACCGAACACCGGGGAGCTGTTTTTT.

The rearrangement uses TRBV5-1 and TRBJ1-6; 9 bases fit TRBD1. CDR1 is SGHRS, CDR2 YFSETQ, per germline. V was clipped by 5 bases and J by 9 bases; unmatched bases: 9. The CDR3 totals 15 residues. The CDR3: CASRDEQGARSPLHF. In DNA, the CDR3 is TGCGCCAGCAGGGATGAACAGGGGGCGCGTTCACCCCTCCACTTT.

CDR3: CASAATGQYGYTF. CDR3 bases: TGTGCCAGCGCGGCGACGGGACAATATGGCTACACCTTC. The V gene is TRBV2, the J gene TRBJ1-2, with a weak D call TRBD1 (6 bases). The CDR3 is 13 amino acids. Germline CDR1 and CDR2: SNHLY and FYNNEI. The ends were cut back, 8 bases at V and 5 bases at J, with 15 bases in the middle.